This T cell receptor beta chain was observed in a study of blood T cells in healthy people across ages. On this clonotype: Its antigen is undetermined. Possible read error: a much larger clone is one base away.

The study, taken as a whole, reports: Unsorted PBMCs ruled out conclusive naive versus antigen-experienced comparison.

Sample-barcoded 5' priming and a J-beta primer mix drove a second PCR of about 7 to 12 cycles. From the 5' RACE reads, TCRdb called clonotypes with MiXCR, one entry per CDR3 protein. The table has more than 750,000 distinct CDR3 sequences, under 35% seen once. Germline V lookup: CDR1 MNHEY, CDR2 SMNVEV (reference sequence). CDR3 length equals 13 residues. With 2 bases clipped from V and 9 bases from J, the junction kept 6 bases outside the gene matches. The same sample was also used in a study of T cells of mothers and their children. As reported in that work: Per child, 2.5 million to 3 million TCR beta CDR3 reads were obtained, against over 9.5 million per mother.

This clonotype was sampled from a woman in her thirties or forties in good health. The chain carries TRBV27 and TRBJ2-7; 8 bases match TRBD1. The sample was blood. CDR3 nucleotide sequence: TGTGCCAGCAGTTTAGCGACAGGGGTCGGGCAGTACTTC. Its protein is CASSLATGVGQYF.